The 24 T cell receptor beta chains below were found in one sample sequenced in a study of cytomegalovirus exposure and HLA in healthy donors. Primers: 60 Vbeta forward and 13 Jbeta reverse. Profiling relied on immunoSEQ multiplex PCR, and the TCRdb table lists in-frame clones only, not all of them. Of about 130,000 clones in the sample, 73% are singletons; the top ten hold 2% to 2.5%. Sequenced material: PBMCs. These receptors were obtained from a woman in her forties in good health and CMV-seropositive.

The chain is built from TRBV28 and TRBJ1-6; weak D call: TRBD1 (5 bases). Per germline, CDR1 MDHEN and CDR2 SYDVKM. The V gene lost 5 bases and the J gene lost 5 bases, with 19 bases spanning the gap. The CDR3 runs to 17 residues. CDR3 sequence: CASSPWGGGGNNSPLHF. In nucleotides, the CDR3 is TGTGCCAGCAGTCCATGGGGGGGAGGAGGAAATAATTCACCCCTCCACTTT.

This clone was detected a few times. This CDR3 reads CASSAPAPTGRGYTF. The CDR3 DNA is TGTGCCAGCAGTGCCCCGGCCCCGACAGGGAGAGGCTACACCTTC. V gene TRBV2 combines with J gene TRBJ1-2, with 7 bases identical to TRBD1. The germline gives CDR1 SNHLY, CDR2 FYNNEI. The length of the CDR3 is 15 residues. The ends lost 4 bases at V and 8 bases at J; junction bases unmatched: 13.

The gene calls are TRBV6-4 and TRBJ2-1; the match to TRBD2 covers 8 bases. Germline lookup yields CDR1 MRHNA and CDR2 SNTAGT. V dropped 0 bases and J dropped 9; count of bases not matched to a gene: 7. This CDR3 spans 15 amino acids. CDR3 protein: CASSDSTGGVGEQFF. CDR3 sequence (DNA): TGTGCCAGCAGTGACTCGACGGGGGGGGTGGGTGAGCAGTTCTTC.

The chain links TRBV9 to TRBJ1-3; D might be TRBD1 (5 bases). Germline lookup yields CDR1 SGDLS and CDR2 YYNGEE. V was clipped by 4 bases and J by 2 bases, with 19 bases between them. The CDR3 spans 17 residues. CDR3 in DNA: TGTGCCAGCAGCCCCCAGGGCGGGGGAGCCCCTGGAAACACCATATATTTT. It yields the protein CASSPQGGGAPGNTIYF.

This chain joins TRBV4-1 and TRBJ2-5, with unresolved D. Germline-derived CDR1 and CDR2 are MGHRA and YSYEKL. Trimming stripped 4 bases from V and 4 bases from J, with 13 bases between. This CDR3 contains 14 residues. The CDR3, as DNA: TGCGCCAGCAGCCCTCAGGCCATCGGAGAGACCCAGTACTTC. Residues: CASSPQAIGETQYF.

The chain has TRBV5-6 and TRBJ2-2; the D gene is possibly TRBD2 (5 bases). The CDR3 runs to 14 residues. V lost 4 bases and J lost 0, with 7 bases in between. Germline V lookup: CDR1 SGHDT, CDR2 YYEEEE. CDR3 residues: CASSPGSNTGELFF. CDR3 DNA sequence: TGTGCCAGCAGCCCGGGATCGAACACCGGGGAGCTGTTTTTT. Full variable domain (remainder filled in from reference TRBV5-6 and TRBJ2-2): DAGVTQSPTHLIKTRGQQVTLRCSPKSGHDTVSWYQQALGQGPQFIFQYYEEEERQRGNFPDRFSGHQFPNYSSELNVNALLLGDSALYLCASSPGSNTGELFFGEGSRLTVL.

This clone has only a few counts. Other DNA sequences in the sample encode the same CDR3. This chain connects TRBV7-3 to TRBJ1-1, with 7 bases aligning to TRBD1. V was pared by 4 bases and J by 3 bases, with 2 bases of the junction left unmatched. Germline V gene lookup returns CDR1 SGHTA and CDR2 FQGTGA. There are 13 residues in the CDR3. CDR3 region: CASSSQGDTEAFF. CDR3 nucleotide sequence: TGTGCCAGCAGCTCGCAGGGGGACACTGAAGCTTTCTTT.

This chain connects TRBV9 to TRBJ2-1; 9 positions match TRBD1. The CDR3 runs to 16 residues. The V gene's germline CDR1 is SGDLS and CDR2 YYNGEE. Trimming cost V 4 bases and J 0 bases; bases outside gene matches: 5. The DNA for the CDR3 is TGTGCCAGCAGCTCGGGACAGGGCGGCTCCTACAATGAGCAGTTCTTC. It translates to CASSSGQGGSYNEQFF. Full variable domain (rest looked up from reference TRBV9 and TRBJ2-1): DSGVTQTPKHLITATGQRVTLRCSPRSGDLSVYWYQQSLDQGLQFLIQYYNGEERAKGNILERFSAQQFPDLHSELNLSSLELGDSALYFCASSSGQGGSYNEQFFGPGTRLTVL.

The CDR3 region is CATSRDPGSEKLFF. DNA of the CDR3: TGTGCCACCAGCAGAGATCCGGGATCCGAAAAACTGTTTTTT. The V and J genes are TRBV15 and TRBJ1-4; D remains ambiguous. The CDR3 is 14 residues long. The germline V and J ends were trimmed by 0 bases and 8 bases, with 10 bases remaining between them. Germline CDR1 LNHNV, CDR2 YYDKDF (reference sequence).

In nucleotides, the CDR3 is TGTGCCAGCAGGAGTGGGGGGGGAGGCACTGAAGCTTTCTTT. Translated: CASRSGGGGTEAFF. This sequence joins TRBV6-1 and TRBJ1-1, with D possibly being TRBD1 (5 bases). CDR1 and CDR2 (germline): MNHNS, SASEGT. V dropped 6 bases and J dropped 4 bases, with 15 bases sitting between them. The CDR3 is 14 amino acids.

The V gene is TRBV11-3, the J gene TRBJ1-2, with unresolved D. The V end lost 5 bases, the J end lost 7 bases, and 26 bases lay between the germline ends. Germline-derived CDR1 and CDR2 are SGHNT and YENEEA. The CDR3 is 17 amino acids. The CDR3 protein is CASSPREGSDLLGGYTF. The CDR3 DNA reads TGTGCCAGCAGCCCTCGAGAGGGTAGCGATCTTTTGGGTGGCTACACCTTC.

The chain recombines TRBV7-6 with TRBJ1-3; the match to TRBD1 covers 8 bases. This CDR3 is built from 16 residues. Trimming at V came to 1 base and at J to 4 bases, leaving 6 bases not matched to a gene. Germline values: CDR1 SGHVS, CDR2 FNYEAQ. CDR3 sequence reads: CASSLGLGQGGNTIYF. For the CDR3, the DNA is TGTGCCAGCAGCTTAGGCCTCGGACAGGGAGGAAACACCATATATTTT.

The CDR3 sequence: CASRFSGLASNEQFF. The CDR3 DNA sequence: TGTGCCAGCAGGTTCTCGGGACTAGCGAGTAATGAGCAGTTCTTC. The chain joins TRBV6-5 to TRBJ2-1, with TRBD2 matching over 10 bases. Germline trimming cut 6 bases from V and 7 bases from J; bases unmatched to any gene: 9. CDR1 MNHEY and CDR2 SVGAGI come from the germline V gene. The CDR3 sequence is 15 residues long.

The genes are TRBV19 and TRBJ1-4; 7 bases fit TRBD1. The V gene's germline CDR1 is LNHDA and CDR2 SQIVND (reference sequence). The V gene end was trimmed by 6 bases and the J gene end by 8 bases; junction bases not matched to a gene: 15. The CDR3 consists of 16 residues. This CDR3 reads CASSLLQGRMEEKLFF. DNA of the CDR3: TGTGCCAGTAGCCTCCTACAGGGGAGGATGGAGGAAAAACTGTTTTTT. The full variable domain, in which reference TRBV19 and TRBJ1-4 provide the parts outside the CDR3, is DGGITQSPKYLFRKEGQNVTLSCEQNLNHDAMYWYRQDPGQGLRLIYYSQIVNDFQKGDIAEGYSVSREKKESFPLTVTSAQKNPTAFYLCASSLLQGRMEEKLFFGSGTQLSVL.

As to this clone: The same CDR3 is also encoded by other DNA sequences in this sample. This rearrangement joins TRBV18 to TRBJ1-1; possible D gene TRBD1, 6 bases. The CDR3 runs 13 residues. V dropped 3 bases and J dropped 6 bases, with 11 bases sitting between them. CDR1 is KGHSH and CDR2 is LQKENI in the germline V gene. The CDR3 reads CASSPLQGPEAFF. The CDR3 region has the DNA TGTGCCAGCTCACCTTTACAGGGACCTGAAGCTTTCTTT.

The V gene is TRBV9, the J gene TRBJ1-6; D gene uncertain. CDR1 SGDLS and CDR2 YYNGEE come from the germline V gene. This CDR3 is built from 14 residues. V was trimmed by 0 bases and J by 8 bases, leaving 9 bases between them. The DNA for the CDR3 is TGTGCCAGCAGCGTAGCGCTGAGCGATTCACCCCTCCACTTT. It specifies CASSVALSDSPLHF.

The V call is TRBV5-1, the J call TRBJ2-7; D is ambiguous. This CDR3 has 9 residues. CDR1 is SGHRS and CDR2 is YFSETQ in the germline V gene. V was shortened by 9 bases and J by 3 bases, with 4 bases between the two germline ends. CDR3 DNA sequence: TGCGCCACCGGCTACGAGCAGTACTTC. It codes for CATGYEQYF. The full variable domain, rest sourced from reference TRBV5-1 and TRBJ2-7, is KAGVTQTPRYLIKTRGQQVTLSCSPISGHRSVSWYQQTPGQGLQFLFEYFSETQRNKGNFPGRFSGRQFSNSRSEMNVSTLELGDSALYLCATGYEQYFGPGTRLTVT.

The J gene is TRBJ1-5, the V gene TRBV28, with D possibly matching TRBD1 (6 bases). The germline V and J ends were trimmed by 8 bases and 4 bases, with 27 bases remaining between them. Germline assignment: CDR1 MDHEN and CDR2 SYDVKM. The CDR3 has 18 residues. CDR3: CASQPPAPGQTLNQPQHF. The CDR3 DNA reads as TGTGCCAGCCAACCGCCCGCTCCGGGACAAACGCTGAATCAGCCCCAGCATTTT.

The chain combines TRBV7-6 with TRBJ2-1; D is possibly TRBD1 (5 bases). Germline V gene sequence: CDR1 SGHVS, CDR2 FNYEAQ. The CDR3 spans 14 residues. The V end lost 5 bases, the J end lost 4 bases, and 12 bases lay between the germline ends. The CDR3 DNA reads as TGTGCCAGCAGCGGCGACAGCGTGTACAATGAGCAGTTCTTC. Translation gives CASSGDSVYNEQFF.

This clone was recorded a few times. The V call is TRBV18, the J call TRBJ2-3; TRBD1 aligns across 9 bases. Per the germline V gene, CDR1 is KGHSH and CDR2 is LQKENI. Trimming removed 4 bases from V and 4 bases from J; junction bases left unmatched: 3. The CDR3 totals 14 residues. Here the CDR3 reads CASSRDRASDTQYF. In DNA, the CDR3 is TGTGCCAGCTCACGGGACAGGGCTTCAGATACGCAGTATTTT.

V gene TRBV7-3 combines with J gene TRBJ2-2; tentative D call: TRBD1 (6 bases). The V gene's germline CDR1 is SGHTA and CDR2 FQGTGA. The CDR3 covers 19 residues. V shed 4 bases and J shed 0 bases, with 21 bases lying between them. CDR3 region: CASSYRPVQGATNTGELFF. Here the CDR3 DNA reads TGTGCCAGCAGCTACCGCCCAGTACAGGGTGCAACGAACACCGGGGAGCTGTTTTTT.

The chain links TRBV7-9 to TRBJ2-4; D perhaps matches TRBD1 (6 bases). Trimming cost V 5 bases and J 2 bases, with 16 bases left between them. Germline V gene sequence: CDR1 SEHNR, CDR2 FQNEAQ (reference sequence). This CDR3 has 16 residues. CDR3 in DNA: TGTGCCAGCAGCCTACGCTCCGGGACAACCAAAAACATTCAGTACTTC. Its protein product is CASSLRSGTTKNIQYF.

The V gene is TRBV11-2, the J gene TRBJ2-7, with 8 bases lining up with TRBD2. The germline CDR1 and CDR2 sequences are SGHAT and FQNNGV. The length of the CDR3 is 14 residues. V lost 5 bases to trimming and J lost 4 bases; unmatched junction nucleotides: 7. CDR3 sequence: CASSQFLAGYEQYF. The CDR3 DNA sequence: TGTGCCAGCAGCCAGTTTCTAGCGGGTTACGAGCAGTACTTC.

The rearrangement joins TRBV2 to TRBJ1-5; D may be TRBD1 (6 bases). V lost 7 bases, J lost 0 bases, and 13 bases lay in between. The CDR3 totals 15 residues. CDR1 and CDR2 (germline): SNHLY, FYNNEI. The CDR3 DNA follows: TGTGCCAGCACCAAAACAGGGAATAGCAATCAGCCCCAGCATTTT. Encoded protein: CASTKTGNSNQPQHF.